This TCR beta chain was documented in a study of cytomegalovirus exposure and HLA in healthy donors. Study-level information: Within an early data release were around 80 million unique TCRs drawn from HLA-typed donors. The study, taken as a whole, reports: 87-base-pair reads could not separate some V segments, including TRBV6-2 and TRBV6-3. Being productive about 90% or about 30% of the time was typical of most TCR beta V segments in an earlier analysis.

The CDR3 extends over 13 amino acids. Primers: 60 Vbeta forward and 13 Jbeta reverse. The data were produced by immunoSEQ multiplex PCR, yet TCRdb's version contains in-frame clones alone and is incomplete. The sample has about 110,000 clones; 78% are singletons. As regards this clone: Its specificity is not known.

The genes are TRBV21-1 and TRBJ1-4. TRBV21-1 represents a pseudogene. Material: PBMCs. The receptor was derived from a woman under 40 in good health and CMV-seronegative. The CDR3 sequence is CASSRGPMEKLFF. CDR3 in DNA: TGTGCCAGCAGCAGAGGGCCCATGGAAAAACTGTTTTTT.